The rows below give T cell receptor beta chains drawn from one sample of a study of identifying expanded T cells in peripheral blood. Clones were sequenced by immunoSEQ multiplex PCR, and TCRdb holds only the in-frame ones, with some missing. The table records about 81,000 clones, roughly 84% of them present only once. Material for sequencing was blood. The source is a person between 18 and 70 years old in good health. Each CDR3 is given with its conserved first and last residue. The order of the fields is D gene, clone size, J gene, V gene, CDR3 protein, CDR3 DNA. The D gene is left open where the match is weak. For some rows the clone size is stated as once, few or many, or as a class when expanded; others skip it.

d_call: TRBD2
clone_size: NA
j_call: TRBJ2-1
v_call: TRBV28
cdr3_aa: CASSWTSWPNEQFF
cdr3_nt: TGTGCCAGCAGTTGGACTAGCTGGCCCAATGAGCAGTTCTTC

d_call: TRBD2
clone_size: once
j_call: TRBJ2-1
v_call: TRBV5-6
cdr3_aa: CASSLEGPSGSTYNEQFF
cdr3_nt: TGTGCCAGCAGCTTGGAAGGTCCTAGCGGTTCCACCTACAATGAGCAGTTCTTC

d_call: NA
clone_size: NA
j_call: TRBJ1-1
v_call: TRBV11-2
cdr3_aa: CASSSLVRAEAFF
cdr3_nt: TGTGCCAGCAGTTCCCTCGTAAGGGCTGAAGCTTTCTTT

d_call: NA
clone_size: NA
j_call: TRBJ2-7
v_call: TRBV11-2
cdr3_aa: CASRQISSAYEQYF
cdr3_nt: TGTGCCAGCAGGCAAATTAGCTCAGCCTACGAGCAGTACTTC

d_call: NA
clone_size: NA
j_call: TRBJ2-7
v_call: TRBV21-1
cdr3_aa: CASSGRRDSSYEQYF
cdr3_nt: TGTGCCAGCAGCGGGCGCCGGGACAGCTCCTACGAGCAGTACTTC

d_call: NA
clone_size: NA
j_call: TRBJ1-2
v_call: TRBV7-2
cdr3_aa: CASSFQSQTTSYGYTF
cdr3_nt: TGTGCCAGCAGCTTCCAGAGCCAAACTACCTCCTATGGCTACACCTTC

d_call: NA
clone_size: many
j_call: TRBJ2-7
v_call: TRBV4-1
cdr3_aa: CASKGGGTYEQYF
cdr3_nt: TGCGCCAGCAAAGGCGGGGGCACCTACGAGCAGTACTTC

d_call: TRBD2
clone_size: NA
j_call: TRBJ2-3
v_call: TRBV2
cdr3_aa: CASSGRPSGGLTDTQYF
cdr3_nt: TGTGCCAGCAGTGGACGGCCAAGCGGGGGGCTCACAGATACGCAGTATTTT

d_call: TRBD1
clone_size: few
j_call: TRBJ1-5
v_call: TRBV27
cdr3_aa: CASSRGPGNQPQHF
cdr3_nt: TGTGCCAGCAGCAGGGGGCCTGGCAATCAGCCCCAGCATTTT

d_call: NA
clone_size: NA
j_call: TRBJ2-7
v_call: TRBV30
cdr3_aa: CAWSLQAYEQYF
cdr3_nt: TGTGCCTGGAGCTTACAGGCATACGAGCAGTACTTC

d_call: NA
clone_size: NA
j_call: TRBJ2-1
v_call: TRBV20-1
cdr3_aa: CSASPYEQFF
cdr3_nt: TGCAGTGCCAGTCCCTATGAGCAGTTCTTC

d_call: NA
clone_size: NA
j_call: TRBJ2-7
v_call: TRBV6-5
cdr3_aa: CASSYGTHYEQYF
cdr3_nt: TGTGCCAGCAGTTACGGGACCCACTACGAGCAGTACTTC

d_call: NA
clone_size: few
j_call: TRBJ1-2
v_call: TRBV5-6
cdr3_aa: CASSLLAADTQHGYTF
cdr3_nt: TGTGCCAGCAGCTTGCTGGCAGCGGACACCCAACATGGCTACACCTTC

d_call: NA
clone_size: few
j_call: TRBJ2-2
v_call: TRBV5-1
cdr3_aa: CASSVQGPTNTGELFF
cdr3_nt: TGCGCCAGCAGCGTCCAGGGGCCTACGAACACCGGGGAGCTGTTTTTT

d_call: NA
clone_size: once
j_call: TRBJ1-1
v_call: TRBV6-6
cdr3_aa: CASSYSPAEEAFF
cdr3_nt: TGTGCCAGCAGTTACTCTCCGGCGGAGGAAGCTTTCTTT

d_call: NA
clone_size: NA
j_call: TRBJ1-1
v_call: TRBV10-3
cdr3_aa: CAISPTIGGMNTEAFF
cdr3_nt: TGTGCCATCAGTCCTACTATAGGTGGGATGAACACTGAAGCTTTCTTT

d_call: NA
clone_size: NA
j_call: TRBJ2-1
v_call: TRBV21-1
cdr3_aa: CASRRGTNRARTYNEQFF
cdr3_nt: TGTGCCAGCAGAAGGGGTACTAACAGGGCCCGCACCTACAATGAGCAGTTCTTC

d_call: NA
clone_size: once
j_call: TRBJ2-7
v_call: TRBV6-6
cdr3_aa: CASVGKGVSYEQYF
cdr3_nt: TGTGCCAGCGTCGGTAAAGGGGTGAGCTACGAGCAGTACTTC

d_call: NA
clone_size: NA
j_call: TRBJ1-1
v_call: TRBV19
cdr3_aa: CASSVPGRTDGEAFF
cdr3_nt: TGTGCCAGTAGTGTTCCAGGTCGGACTGACGGTGAAGCTTTCTTT

d_call: TRBD1
clone_size: NA
j_call: TRBJ1-2
v_call: TRBV4-2
cdr3_aa: CASSLAGGYGYTF
cdr3_nt: TGTGCCAGCAGCTTGGCAGGGGGATATGGCTACACCTTC

d_call: NA
clone_size: NA
j_call: TRBJ2-1
v_call: TRBV18
cdr3_aa: CASSPTDNEQFF
cdr3_nt: TGTGCCAGCTCACCTACAGACAATGAGCAGTTCTTC

d_call: TRBD1
clone_size: NA
j_call: TRBJ1-2
v_call: TRBV7-2
cdr3_aa: CASSFSKTGTGLNYGYTF
cdr3_nt: TGTGCCAGCAGCTTCTCAAAGACCGGGACAGGGCTCAACTATGGCTACACCTTC

d_call: NA
clone_size: NA
j_call: TRBJ2-7
v_call: TRBV29-1
cdr3_aa: CSVEGRHYEQYF
cdr3_nt: TGCAGCGTTGAAGGACGGCACTACGAGCAGTACTTC

d_call: NA
clone_size: NA
j_call: TRBJ1-2
v_call: TRBV5-6
cdr3_aa: CASSWGRSTYGYTF
cdr3_nt: TGTGCCAGCAGCTGGGGGCGCTCGACTTATGGCTACACCTTC

d_call: NA
clone_size: NA
j_call: TRBJ1-4
v_call: TRBV7-2
cdr3_aa: CASSLQGWGEKLFF
cdr3_nt: TGTGCCAGCAGCTTGCAGGGATGGGGTGAAAAACTGTTTTTT

d_call: NA
clone_size: NA
j_call: TRBJ1-1
v_call: TRBV6-1
cdr3_aa: CASSGAGTYLNTEAFF
cdr3_nt: TGTGCCAGCAGTGGGGCCGGGACATACCTGAACACTGAAGCTTTCTTT

d_call: NA
clone_size: NA
j_call: TRBJ2-7
v_call: TRBV5-4
cdr3_aa: CASSLTPSGEQYF
cdr3_nt: TGTGCCAGCAGCTTGACCCCCTCGGGCGAGCAGTACTTC

d_call: NA
clone_size: NA
j_call: TRBJ2-1
v_call: TRBV9
cdr3_aa: CASSVVGLGGEQFF
cdr3_nt: TGTGCCAGCAGCGTAGTAGGATTAGGAGGTGAGCAGTTCTTC

d_call: NA
clone_size: NA
j_call: TRBJ2-1
v_call: TRBV27
cdr3_aa: CASRPGQLYNEQFF
cdr3_nt: TGTGCCAGCAGGCCAGGACAGCTCTACAATGAGCAGTTCTTC

d_call: TRBD2
clone_size: NA
j_call: TRBJ2-5
v_call: TRBV28
cdr3_aa: CASSDGGARETQYF
cdr3_nt: TGTGCCAGCAGCGACGGGGGGGCGAGAGAGACCCAGTACTTC

d_call: NA
clone_size: NA
j_call: TRBJ2-3
v_call: TRBV11-1
cdr3_aa: CASSLWGYTDTQYF
cdr3_nt: TGTGCCAGCAGCTTATGGGGATACACAGATACGCAGTATTTT

d_call: TRBD1
clone_size: NA
j_call: TRBJ2-2
v_call: TRBV4-1
cdr3_aa: CASSQDSAAGGFTGELFF
cdr3_nt: TGCGCCAGCAGCCAAGATAGCGCGGCAGGGGGTTTCACCGGGGAGCTGTTTTTT

d_call: NA
clone_size: NA
j_call: TRBJ1-1
v_call: TRBV19
cdr3_aa: CASSIRGDREAFF
cdr3_nt: TGTGCCAGTAGTATCAGGGGAGACCGTGAAGCTTTCTTT

d_call: TRBD1
clone_size: NA
j_call: TRBJ1-1
v_call: TRBV5-5
cdr3_aa: CASSPIYRGRTEAFF
cdr3_nt: TGTGCCAGCAGCCCTATCTACAGGGGAAGGACTGAAGCTTTCTTT

d_call: TRBD2
clone_size: NA
j_call: TRBJ2-3
v_call: TRBV4-1
cdr3_aa: CASSQVQAGGTDTQYF
cdr3_nt: TGCGCCAGCAGCCAAGTACAAGCGGGAGGCACAGATACGCAGTATTTT

d_call: TRBD2
clone_size: NA
j_call: TRBJ2-1
v_call: TRBV27
cdr3_aa: CASSHLGLAGDGEQFF
cdr3_nt: TGTGCCAGCAGTCACCTGGGACTAGCGGGAGATGGGGAGCAGTTCTTC

d_call: NA
clone_size: NA
j_call: TRBJ2-6
v_call: TRBV6-5
cdr3_aa: CASSVQGTGANVLTF
cdr3_nt: TGTGCCAGCAGTGTTCAGGGGACTGGGGCCAACGTCCTGACTTTC

d_call: TRBD1
clone_size: NA
j_call: TRBJ1-2
v_call: TRBV7-3
cdr3_aa: CASSLRGGGEGYTF
cdr3_nt: TGTGCCAGCAGCTTAAGGGGAGGGGGCGAAGGCTACACCTTC

d_call: NA
clone_size: NA
j_call: TRBJ2-1
v_call: TRBV29-1
cdr3_aa: CSVGYNEQFF
cdr3_nt: TGCAGCGTGGGGTACAATGAGCAGTTCTTC

d_call: TRBD1
clone_size: NA
j_call: TRBJ1-2
v_call: TRBV19
cdr3_aa: CASSIGPGQNYGYTF
cdr3_nt: TGTGCCAGTAGTATAGGCCCGGGACAGAACTATGGCTACACCTTC

d_call: NA
clone_size: once
j_call: TRBJ2-7
v_call: TRBV19
cdr3_aa: CATSRGSAYEQYF
cdr3_nt: TGTGCCACTAGTCGGGGCAGCGCCTACGAGCAGTACTTC

d_call: NA
clone_size: NA
j_call: TRBJ2-7
v_call: TRBV20-1
cdr3_aa: CSARESAEQYF
cdr3_nt: TGCAGTGCTAGAGAGTCTGCCGAGCAGTACTTC

d_call: NA
clone_size: NA
j_call: TRBJ2-2
v_call: TRBV10-3
cdr3_aa: CAISAHRESTGELFF
cdr3_nt: TGTGCCATCAGTGCCCACAGGGAGAGCACCGGGGAGCTGTTTTTT

d_call: NA
clone_size: NA
j_call: TRBJ1-2
v_call: TRBV5-6
cdr3_aa: CASSLIRVDYGYTF
cdr3_nt: TGTGCCAGCAGCTTGATCAGGGTGGACTATGGCTACACCTTC

d_call: TRBD1
clone_size: NA
j_call: TRBJ2-7
v_call: TRBV5-6
cdr3_aa: CASGSRDRPFYEQYF
cdr3_nt: TGTGCCAGCGGTTCCCGGGACAGGCCTTTTTACGAGCAGTACTTC

d_call: NA
clone_size: NA
j_call: TRBJ2-7
v_call: TRBV4-1
cdr3_aa: CASSHEGRRSNEQYF
cdr3_nt: TGCGCCAGCAGCCATGAGGGTCGGAGATCTAACGAGCAGTACTTC

d_call: NA
clone_size: NA
j_call: TRBJ1-4
v_call: TRBV19
cdr3_aa: CASSIPGRSILFF
cdr3_nt: TGTGCCAGTAGTATTCCGGGACGGAGCATTCTGTTTTTT

d_call: NA
clone_size: NA
j_call: TRBJ2-3
v_call: TRBV6-5
cdr3_aa: CASSEQPSADTQYF
cdr3_nt: TGTGCCAGCAGTGAACAGCCGTCCGCAGATACGCAGTATTTT

d_call: TRBD1
clone_size: NA
j_call: TRBJ1-1
v_call: TRBV6-5
cdr3_aa: CASSRFPTGDHRAFF
cdr3_nt: TGTGCCAGCAGCCGCTTTCCAACAGGGGATCACCGAGCTTTCTTT

d_call: NA
clone_size: NA
j_call: TRBJ2-4
v_call: TRBV14
cdr3_aa: CASSHFGPGAKNIQYF
cdr3_nt: TGTGCCAGCAGCCACTTCGGACCGGGCGCCAAAAACATTCAGTACTTC

d_call: TRBD1
clone_size: NA
j_call: TRBJ2-3
v_call: TRBV4-3
cdr3_aa: CASSQDWGQGIETQYF
cdr3_nt: TGCGCCAGCAGCCAAGATTGGGGACAGGGGATTGAGACGCAGTATTTT

d_call: NA
clone_size: NA
j_call: TRBJ2-5
v_call: TRBV15
cdr3_aa: CATSRDPQGETQYF
cdr3_nt: TGTGCCACCAGCAGGGACCCCCAGGGAGAGACCCAGTACTTC

d_call: NA
clone_size: NA
j_call: TRBJ2-7
v_call: TRBV28
cdr3_aa: CASNAASPSWGDEQYF
cdr3_nt: TGTGCCAGCAACGCAGCCAGCCCGTCATGGGGGGACGAGCAGTACTTC

d_call: TRBD1
clone_size: NA
j_call: TRBJ2-7
v_call: TRBV28
cdr3_aa: CASRPDRVVYEQYF
cdr3_nt: TGTGCCAGCAGACCGGACAGGGTTGTGTACGAGCAGTACTTC

d_call: NA
clone_size: NA
j_call: TRBJ1-4
v_call: TRBV5-4
cdr3_aa: CASSSRVGATNEKLFF
cdr3_nt: TGTGCCAGCAGCTCCAGGGTCGGGGCAACTAATGAAAAACTGTTTTTT

d_call: NA
clone_size: few
j_call: TRBJ2-7
v_call: TRBV7-9
cdr3_aa: CASSLAYYEQYF
cdr3_nt: TGTGCCAGCAGCTTAGCTTACTACGAGCAGTACTTC

d_call: TRBD2
clone_size: many
j_call: TRBJ2-7
v_call: TRBV6-5
cdr3_aa: CASSSDPGRAYEQYF
cdr3_nt: TGTGCCAGCAGTTCTGATCCAGGGAGGGCCTACGAGCAGTACTTC

d_call: NA
clone_size: NA
j_call: TRBJ2-7
v_call: TRBV13
cdr3_aa: CASSLGGPNLFYEQYF
cdr3_nt: TGTGCCAGCAGCTTAGGGGGACCGAATTTATTCTACGAGCAGTACTTC

d_call: NA
clone_size: NA
j_call: TRBJ2-7
v_call: TRBV4-1
cdr3_aa: CASSALSGSYEQYF
cdr3_nt: TGCGCCAGCAGCGCCCTCAGCGGCTCCTACGAGCAGTACTTC